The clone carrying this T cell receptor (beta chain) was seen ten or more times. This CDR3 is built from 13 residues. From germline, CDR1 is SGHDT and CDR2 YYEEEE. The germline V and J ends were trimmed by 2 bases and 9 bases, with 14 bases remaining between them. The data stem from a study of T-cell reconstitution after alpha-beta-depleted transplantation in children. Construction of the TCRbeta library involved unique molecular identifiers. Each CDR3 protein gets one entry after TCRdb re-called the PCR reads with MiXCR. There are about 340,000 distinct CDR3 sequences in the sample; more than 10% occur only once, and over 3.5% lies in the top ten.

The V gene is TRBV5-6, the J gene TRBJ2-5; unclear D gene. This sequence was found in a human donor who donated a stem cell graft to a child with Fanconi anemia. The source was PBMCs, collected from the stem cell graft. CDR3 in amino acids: CASSLYPPRAQYF. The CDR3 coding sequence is TGTGCCAGCAGCTTATACCCGCCAAGGGCCCAGTACTTC.